This T cell receptor (beta chain) was observed in a study of blood T cell repertoires in COVID-19. Study details: The cDNA or gDNA used as material had been derived from T cells, B-cell-depleted T cells, or PBMCs.

Under the authors' procedure: Cell counts per sample came from amplifying reference gene primers. This table comes from immunoSEQ multiplex PCR, and its TCRdb copy is limited to in-frame clones, with some not included. The DNA gave D and trimming, while V, J and clone size come from that table. The data contain about 160,000 clones, less than 90% of them singletons. Participants were placed into cohorts based on the clinical history they reported. This CDR3 is 16 amino acids long. Trimming took 5 bases from V and 0 from J, leaving 16 bases between them. Germline V gene lookup returns CDR1 LGHDT and CDR2 YNNKEL (reference sequence).

This receptor was identified in a woman in her forties or fifties who had recovered from COVID-19. Sequencing input: PBMCs or T cells enriched from blood (not recorded which). The chain employs TRBV3-1 (or the pseudogene TRBV3-2) and TRBJ1-1; D might be TRBD1 (6 bases). The DNA for the CDR3 is TGTGCCAGCAGCTATTCAGGGACAACTATGAACACTGAAGCTTTCTTT. This sequence encodes CASSYSGTTMNTEAFF.